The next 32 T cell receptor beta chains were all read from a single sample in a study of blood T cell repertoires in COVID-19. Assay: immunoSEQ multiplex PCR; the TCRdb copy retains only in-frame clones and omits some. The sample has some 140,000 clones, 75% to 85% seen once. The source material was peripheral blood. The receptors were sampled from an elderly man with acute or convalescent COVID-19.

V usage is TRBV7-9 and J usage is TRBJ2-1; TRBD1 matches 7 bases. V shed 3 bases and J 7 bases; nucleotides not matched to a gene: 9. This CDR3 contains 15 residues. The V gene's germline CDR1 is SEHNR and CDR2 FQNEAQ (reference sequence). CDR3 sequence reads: CASSFSRQGNNEQFF. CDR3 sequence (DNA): TGTGCCAGCAGCTTCTCCAGACAGGGTAATAATGAGCAGTTCTTC.

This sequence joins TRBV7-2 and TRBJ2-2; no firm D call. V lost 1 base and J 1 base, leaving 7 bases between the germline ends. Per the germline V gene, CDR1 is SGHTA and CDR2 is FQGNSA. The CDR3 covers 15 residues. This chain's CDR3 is CASSLDSLNTGELFF. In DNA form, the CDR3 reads TGTGCCAGCAGCTTAGACAGTTTGAACACCGGGGAGCTGTTTTTT.

Here the CDR3 DNA reads TGTGCCAGCAGCCCCGGGAGGGGACAAGAGACCCAGTACTTC. Translating it yields CASSPGRGQETQYF. The J gene is TRBJ2-5, the V gene TRBV9, with TRBD2 matching over 8 bases. The CDR3 loop spans 14 amino acids. CDR1 SGDLS and CDR2 YYNGEE come from the germline V gene. V shed 4 bases, J shed 2 bases, and the junction held 4 bases outside the gene matches.

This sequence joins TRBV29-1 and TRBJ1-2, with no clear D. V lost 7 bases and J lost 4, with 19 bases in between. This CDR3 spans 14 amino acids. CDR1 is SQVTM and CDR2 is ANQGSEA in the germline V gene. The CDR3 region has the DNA TGCAGCGCCCATGGCGGGATTGGTGGCTATGGCTACACCTTC. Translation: CSAHGGIGGYGYTF.

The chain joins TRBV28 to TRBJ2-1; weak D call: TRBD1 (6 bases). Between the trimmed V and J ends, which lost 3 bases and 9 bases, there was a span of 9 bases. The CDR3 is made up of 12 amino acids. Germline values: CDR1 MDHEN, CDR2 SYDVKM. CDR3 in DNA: TGTGCCAGCAGTTTCTTCAGGGGTGAGCAGTTCTTC. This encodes CASSFFRGEQFF.

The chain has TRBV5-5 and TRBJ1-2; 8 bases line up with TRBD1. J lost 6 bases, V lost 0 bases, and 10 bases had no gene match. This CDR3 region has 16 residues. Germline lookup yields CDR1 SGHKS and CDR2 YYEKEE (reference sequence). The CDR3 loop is CASSLAFGQGRDGYTF. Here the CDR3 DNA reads TGTGCCAGCAGCTTGGCCTTTGGACAGGGCAGAGATGGCTACACCTTC.

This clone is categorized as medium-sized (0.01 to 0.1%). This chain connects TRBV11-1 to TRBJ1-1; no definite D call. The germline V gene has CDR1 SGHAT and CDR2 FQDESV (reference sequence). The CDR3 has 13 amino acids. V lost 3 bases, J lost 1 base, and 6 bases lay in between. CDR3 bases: TGTGCCAGCAGCTTTCACTCGAACACTGAAGCTTTCTTT. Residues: CASSFHSNTEAFF.

The CDR3 DNA follows: TGTGCCAGCAGATCTAGTTTGAATAATGGCTACACCTTC. This gives the protein CASRSSLNNGYTF. The chain links TRBV7-2 to TRBJ1-2; D not certain. V lost 6 bases and J 6 bases, leaving 14 bases between the germline ends. This CDR3 has 13 residues. CDR1 is SGHTA, CDR2 FQGNSA, per germline.

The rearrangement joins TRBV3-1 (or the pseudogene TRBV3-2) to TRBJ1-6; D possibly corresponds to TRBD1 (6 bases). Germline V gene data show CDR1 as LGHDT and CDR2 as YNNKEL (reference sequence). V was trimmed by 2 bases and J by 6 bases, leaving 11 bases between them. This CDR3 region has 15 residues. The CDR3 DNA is TGTGCCAGCAGCCAAACCGGGGGGCCTAATTCACCCCTCCACTTT. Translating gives CASSQTGGPNSPLHF.

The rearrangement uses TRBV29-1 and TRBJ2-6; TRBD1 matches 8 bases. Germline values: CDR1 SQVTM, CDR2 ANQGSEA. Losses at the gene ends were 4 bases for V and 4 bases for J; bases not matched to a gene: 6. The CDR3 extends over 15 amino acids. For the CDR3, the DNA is TGCAGCGTTGGACAGGGGATCTCCGGGGCCAACGTCCTGACTTTC. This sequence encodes CSVGQGISGANVLTF. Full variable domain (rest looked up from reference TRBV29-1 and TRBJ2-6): SAVISQKPSRDICQRGTSLTIQCQVDSQVTMMFWYRQQPGQSLTLIATANQGSEATYESGFVIDKFPISRPNLTFSTLTVSNMSPEDSSIYLCSVGQGISGANVLTFGAGSRLTVL.

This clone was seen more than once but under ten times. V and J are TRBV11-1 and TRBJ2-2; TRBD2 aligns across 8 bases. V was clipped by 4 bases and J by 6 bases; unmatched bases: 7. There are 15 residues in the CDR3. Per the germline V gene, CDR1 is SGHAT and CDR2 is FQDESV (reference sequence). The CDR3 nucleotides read TGTGCCAGCAGCTCGGGGGGGCAGTGGGCCGGGGAGCTGTTTTTT. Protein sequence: CASSSGGQWAGELFF.

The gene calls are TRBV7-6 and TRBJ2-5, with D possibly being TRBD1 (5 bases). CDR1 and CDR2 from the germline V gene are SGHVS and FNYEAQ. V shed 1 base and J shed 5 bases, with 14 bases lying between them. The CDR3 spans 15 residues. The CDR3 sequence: CASSLGGSVVETQYF. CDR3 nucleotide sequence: TGTGCCAGCAGCTTAGGGGGCTCCGTAGTGGAGACCCAGTACTTC.

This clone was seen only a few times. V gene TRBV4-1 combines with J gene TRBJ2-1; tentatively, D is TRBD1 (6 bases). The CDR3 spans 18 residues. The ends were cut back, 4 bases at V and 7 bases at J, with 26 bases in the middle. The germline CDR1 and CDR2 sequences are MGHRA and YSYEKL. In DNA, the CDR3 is TGCGCCAGCAGCCCTAAGCTACAGGGAAACACACTCGCTAATGAGCAGTTCTTC. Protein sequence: CASSPKLQGNTLANEQFF.

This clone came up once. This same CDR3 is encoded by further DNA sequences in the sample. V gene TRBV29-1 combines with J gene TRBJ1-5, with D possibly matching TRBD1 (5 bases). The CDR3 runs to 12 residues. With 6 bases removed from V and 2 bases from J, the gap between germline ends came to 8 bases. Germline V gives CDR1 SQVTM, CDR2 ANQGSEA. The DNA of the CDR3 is TGCAGCGTGGGGGGGGGCAATCAGCCCCAGCATTTT. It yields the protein CSVGGGNQPQHF.

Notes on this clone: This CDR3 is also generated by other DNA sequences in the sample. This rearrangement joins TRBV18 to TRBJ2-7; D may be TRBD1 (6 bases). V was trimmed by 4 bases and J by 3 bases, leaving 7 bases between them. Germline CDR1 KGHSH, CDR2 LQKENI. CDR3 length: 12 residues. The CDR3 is CASSLDSYEQYF. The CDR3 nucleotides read TGTGCCAGCTCACTGGACAGCTACGAGCAGTACTTC.

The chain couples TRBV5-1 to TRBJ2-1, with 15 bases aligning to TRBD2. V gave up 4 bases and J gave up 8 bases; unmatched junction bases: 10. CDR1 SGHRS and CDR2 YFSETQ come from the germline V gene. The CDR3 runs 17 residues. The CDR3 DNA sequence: TGCGCCAGCAGCATCGGACTAGCGGGGGGGCGGGTCTATGAGCAGTTCTTC. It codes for CASSIGLAGGRVYEQFF.

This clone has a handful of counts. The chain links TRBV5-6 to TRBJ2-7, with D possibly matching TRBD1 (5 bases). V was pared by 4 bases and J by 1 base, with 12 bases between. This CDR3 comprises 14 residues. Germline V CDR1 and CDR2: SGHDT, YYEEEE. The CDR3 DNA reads TGTGCCAGCAGCAGGGGTTCAGGTTCCTACGAGCAGTACTTC. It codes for CASSRGSGSYEQYF.

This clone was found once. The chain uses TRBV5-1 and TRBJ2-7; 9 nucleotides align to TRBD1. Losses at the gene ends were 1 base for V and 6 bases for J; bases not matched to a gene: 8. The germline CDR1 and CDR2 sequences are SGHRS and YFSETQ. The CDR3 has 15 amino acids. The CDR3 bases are TGCGCCAGCAGCTTGACCGGGACAGGGTACTTCGAGCAGTACTTC. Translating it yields CASSLTGTGYFEQYF. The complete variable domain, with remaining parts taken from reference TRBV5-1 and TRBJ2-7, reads KAGVTQTPRYLIKTRGQQVTLSCSPISGHRSVSWYQQTPGQGLQFLFEYFSETQRNKGNFPGRFSGRQFSNSRSEMNVSTLELGDSALYLCASSLTGTGYFEQYFGPGTRLTVT.

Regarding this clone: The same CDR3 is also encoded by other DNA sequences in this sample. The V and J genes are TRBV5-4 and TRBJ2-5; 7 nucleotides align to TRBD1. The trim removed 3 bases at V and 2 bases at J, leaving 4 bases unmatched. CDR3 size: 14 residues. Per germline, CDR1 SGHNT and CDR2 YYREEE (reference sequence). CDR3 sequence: CASSSGTEQETQYF. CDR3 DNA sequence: TGTGCCAGCAGCTCCGGGACAGAACAAGAGACCCAGTACTTC.

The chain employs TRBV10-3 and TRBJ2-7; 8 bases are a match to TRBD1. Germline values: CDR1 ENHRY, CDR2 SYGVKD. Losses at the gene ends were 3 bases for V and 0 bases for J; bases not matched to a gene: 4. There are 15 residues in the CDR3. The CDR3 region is CAISDLGQDSYEQYF. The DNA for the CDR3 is TGTGCCATCAGTGATCTGGGACAGGACTCCTACGAGCAGTACTTC.

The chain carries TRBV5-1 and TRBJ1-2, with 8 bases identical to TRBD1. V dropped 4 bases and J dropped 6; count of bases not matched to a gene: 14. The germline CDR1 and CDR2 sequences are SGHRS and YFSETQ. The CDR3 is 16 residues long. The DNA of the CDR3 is TGCGCCAGCAGCCCCCCGACAGGGGTCGGCCGGGATGGCTACACCTTC. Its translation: CASSPPTGVGRDGYTF.

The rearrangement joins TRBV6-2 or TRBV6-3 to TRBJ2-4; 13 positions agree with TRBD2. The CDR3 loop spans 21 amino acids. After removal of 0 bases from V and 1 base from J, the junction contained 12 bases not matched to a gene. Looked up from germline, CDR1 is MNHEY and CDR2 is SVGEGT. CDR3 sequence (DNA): TGTGCCAGCAGTTACTCGATGACTAGCGGGGGGAGCAGAGGGGCCAAAAACATTCAGTACTTC. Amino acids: CASSYSMTSGGSRGAKNIQYF.

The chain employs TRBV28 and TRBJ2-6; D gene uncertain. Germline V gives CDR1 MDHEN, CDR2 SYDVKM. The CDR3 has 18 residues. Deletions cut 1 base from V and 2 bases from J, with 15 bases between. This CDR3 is CASSLYMVRQAGANVLTF. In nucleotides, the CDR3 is TGTGCCAGCAGTTTATACATGGTTCGTCAGGCTGGGGCCAACGTCCTGACTTTC.

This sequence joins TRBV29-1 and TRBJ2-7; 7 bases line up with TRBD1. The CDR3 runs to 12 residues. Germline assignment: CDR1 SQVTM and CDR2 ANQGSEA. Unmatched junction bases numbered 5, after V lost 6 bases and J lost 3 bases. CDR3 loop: CSVDGQDYEQYF. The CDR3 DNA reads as TGCAGCGTGGATGGACAGGACTACGAGCAGTACTTC.

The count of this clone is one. Written as DNA, the CDR3 is TGTGCCAGCATTCCGGGACAGGACAACACTGAAGCTTTCTTT. Amino acid sequence: CASIPGQDNTEAFF. This chain connects TRBV6-5 to TRBJ1-1, with 8 nucleotides matching TRBD1. The CDR3 sequence is 14 residues long. Trimming removed 7 bases from V and 2 bases from J; junction bases left unmatched: 6. Germline V lookup: CDR1 MNHEY, CDR2 SVGAGI.

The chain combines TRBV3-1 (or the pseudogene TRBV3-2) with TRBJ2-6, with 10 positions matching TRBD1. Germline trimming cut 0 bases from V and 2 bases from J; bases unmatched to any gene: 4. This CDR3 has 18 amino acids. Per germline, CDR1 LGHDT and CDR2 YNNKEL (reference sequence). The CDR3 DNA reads TGTGCCAGCAGCCAAGATCCCGGGACAGGGGCTGGGGCCAACGTCCTGACTTTC. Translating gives CASSQDPGTGAGANVLTF.

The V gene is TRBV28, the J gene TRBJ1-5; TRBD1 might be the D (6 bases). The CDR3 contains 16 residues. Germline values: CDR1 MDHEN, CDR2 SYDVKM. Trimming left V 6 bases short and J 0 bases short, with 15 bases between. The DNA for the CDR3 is TGTGCCAGCAGCGTGGACAGCCTCGGTAGCAATCAGCCCCAGCATTTT. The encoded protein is CASSVDSLGSNQPQHF.

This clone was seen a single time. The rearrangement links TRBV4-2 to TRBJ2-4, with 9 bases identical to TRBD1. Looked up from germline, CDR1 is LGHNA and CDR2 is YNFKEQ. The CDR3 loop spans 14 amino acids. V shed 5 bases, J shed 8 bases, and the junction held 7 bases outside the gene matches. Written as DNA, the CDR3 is TGTGCCAGCAGCACCAGGACAGGGGCGGACATTCAGTACTTC. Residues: CASSTRTGADIQYF.

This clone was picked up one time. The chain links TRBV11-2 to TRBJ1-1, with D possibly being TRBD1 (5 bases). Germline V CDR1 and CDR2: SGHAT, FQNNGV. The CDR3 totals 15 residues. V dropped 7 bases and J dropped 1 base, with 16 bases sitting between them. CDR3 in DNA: TGTGCCAGCACCAACCTACGGGGGGGGAACACTGAAGCTTTCTTT. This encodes CASTNLRGGNTEAFF.

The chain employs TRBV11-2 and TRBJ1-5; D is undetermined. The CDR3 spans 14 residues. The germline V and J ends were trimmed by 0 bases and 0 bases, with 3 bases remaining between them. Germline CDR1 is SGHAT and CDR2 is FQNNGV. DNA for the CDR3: TGTGCCAGCAGCTTAGACGGTAGCAATCAGCCCCAGCATTTT. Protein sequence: CASSLDGSNQPQHF.

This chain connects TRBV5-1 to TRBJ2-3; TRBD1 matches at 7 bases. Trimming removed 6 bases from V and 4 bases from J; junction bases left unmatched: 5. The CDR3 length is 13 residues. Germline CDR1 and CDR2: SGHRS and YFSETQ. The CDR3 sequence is CASTKQGADTQYF. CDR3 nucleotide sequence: TGCGCCAGCACTAAGCAGGGGGCAGATACGCAGTATTTT.

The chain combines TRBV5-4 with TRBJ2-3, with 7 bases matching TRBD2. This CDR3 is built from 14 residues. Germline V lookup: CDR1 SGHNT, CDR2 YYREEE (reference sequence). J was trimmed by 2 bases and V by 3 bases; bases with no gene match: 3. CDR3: CASSSGLVTDTQYF. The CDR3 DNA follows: TGTGCCAGCAGCTCTGGACTAGTCACAGATACGCAGTATTTT.